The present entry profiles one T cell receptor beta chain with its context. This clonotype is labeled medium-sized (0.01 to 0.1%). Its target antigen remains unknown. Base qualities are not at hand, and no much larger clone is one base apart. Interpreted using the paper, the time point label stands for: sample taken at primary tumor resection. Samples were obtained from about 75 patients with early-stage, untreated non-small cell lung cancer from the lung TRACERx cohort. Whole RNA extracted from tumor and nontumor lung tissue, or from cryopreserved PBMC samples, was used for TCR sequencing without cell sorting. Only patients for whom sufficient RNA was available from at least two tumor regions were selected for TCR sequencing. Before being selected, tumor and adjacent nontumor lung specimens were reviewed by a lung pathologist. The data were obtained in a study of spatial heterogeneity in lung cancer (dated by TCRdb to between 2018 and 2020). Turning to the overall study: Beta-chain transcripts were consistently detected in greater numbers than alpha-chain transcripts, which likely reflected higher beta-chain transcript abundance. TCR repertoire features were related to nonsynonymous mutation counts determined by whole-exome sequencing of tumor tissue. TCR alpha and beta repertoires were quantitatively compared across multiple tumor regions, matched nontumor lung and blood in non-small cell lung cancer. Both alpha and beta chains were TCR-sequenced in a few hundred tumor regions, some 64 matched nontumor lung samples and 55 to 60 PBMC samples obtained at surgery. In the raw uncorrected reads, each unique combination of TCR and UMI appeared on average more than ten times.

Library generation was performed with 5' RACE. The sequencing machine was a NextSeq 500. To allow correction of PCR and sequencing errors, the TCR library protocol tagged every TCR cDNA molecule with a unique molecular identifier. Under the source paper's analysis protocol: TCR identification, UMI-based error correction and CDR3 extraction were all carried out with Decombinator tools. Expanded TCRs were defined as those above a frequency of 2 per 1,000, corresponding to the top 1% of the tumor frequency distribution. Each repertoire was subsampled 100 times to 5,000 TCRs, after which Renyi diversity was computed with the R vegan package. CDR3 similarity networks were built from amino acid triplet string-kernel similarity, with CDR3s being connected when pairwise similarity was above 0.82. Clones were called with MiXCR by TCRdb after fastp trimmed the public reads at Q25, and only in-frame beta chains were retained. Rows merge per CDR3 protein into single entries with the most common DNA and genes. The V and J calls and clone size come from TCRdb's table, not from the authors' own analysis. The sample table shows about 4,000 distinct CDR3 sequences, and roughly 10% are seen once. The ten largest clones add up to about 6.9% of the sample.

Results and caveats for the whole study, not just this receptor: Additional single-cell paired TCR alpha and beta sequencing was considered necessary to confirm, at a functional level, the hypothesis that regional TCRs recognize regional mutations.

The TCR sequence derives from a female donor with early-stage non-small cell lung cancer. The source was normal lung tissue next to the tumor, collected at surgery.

Here is the DNA: TGTGCCAGCAGCTTTAACAGGGATGGCCAGCCCCAGCATTTT. Its coded protein is CASSFNRDGQPQHF. Recombination connected TRBV7-2 to TRBJ1-5; the D gene is perhaps TRBD1, on 6 matching bases. CDR1 SGHTA and CDR2 FQGNSA are derived from the germline V gene. V is cut by 3 bases and J by 7 bases, and the space between the germline ends is 13 bases. Reading from cysteine to phenylalanine, the CDR3 counts 14 amino acids. Only the CDR3 region is kept as DNA, spanning 42 bases read in frame from base 1. Supplemented by the reference TRBV7-2 and TRBJ1-5 proteins around the CDR3, the complete variable domain is GAGVSQSPSNKVTEKGKDVELRCDPISGHTALYWYRQSLGQGLEFLIYFQGNSAPDKSGLPSDRFSAERTGGSVSTLTIQRTQQEDSAVYLCASSFNRDGQPQHFGDGTRLSIL.